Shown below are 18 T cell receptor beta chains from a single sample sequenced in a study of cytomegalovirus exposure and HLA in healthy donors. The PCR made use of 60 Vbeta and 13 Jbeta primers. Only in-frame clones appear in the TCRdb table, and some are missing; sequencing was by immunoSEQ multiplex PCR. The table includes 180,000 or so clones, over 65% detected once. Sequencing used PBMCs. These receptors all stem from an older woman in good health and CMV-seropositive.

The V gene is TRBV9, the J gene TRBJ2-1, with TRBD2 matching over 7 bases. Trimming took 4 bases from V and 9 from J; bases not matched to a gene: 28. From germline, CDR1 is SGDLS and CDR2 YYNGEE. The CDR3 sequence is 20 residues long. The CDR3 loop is CASSSALPRDYLSGGSEQFF. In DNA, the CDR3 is TGTGCCAGCAGCTCAGCTCTCCCAAGGGACTACCTCTCCGGTGGAAGTGAGCAGTTCTTC.

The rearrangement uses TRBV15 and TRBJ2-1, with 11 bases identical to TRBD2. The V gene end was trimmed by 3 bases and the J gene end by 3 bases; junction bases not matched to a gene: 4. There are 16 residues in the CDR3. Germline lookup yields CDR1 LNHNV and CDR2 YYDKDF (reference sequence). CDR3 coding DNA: TGTGCCACCAGCAGCCCCGGGACTAGCGGCTACAATGAGCAGTTCTTC. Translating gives CATSSPGTSGYNEQFF.

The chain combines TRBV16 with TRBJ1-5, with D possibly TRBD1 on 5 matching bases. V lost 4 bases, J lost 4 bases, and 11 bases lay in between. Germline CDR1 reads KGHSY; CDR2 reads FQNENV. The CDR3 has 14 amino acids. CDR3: CASSPAGTNQPQHF. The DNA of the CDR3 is TGTGCCAGCAGCCCTGCAGGGACTAATCAGCCCCAGCATTTT.

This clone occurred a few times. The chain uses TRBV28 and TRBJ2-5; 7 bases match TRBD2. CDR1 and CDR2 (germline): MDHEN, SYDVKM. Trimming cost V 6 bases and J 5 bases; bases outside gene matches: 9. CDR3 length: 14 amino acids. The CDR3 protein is CASRFLAAKETQYF. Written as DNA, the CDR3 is TGTGCCAGCAGGTTCCTAGCGGCAAAGGAGACCCAGTACTTC. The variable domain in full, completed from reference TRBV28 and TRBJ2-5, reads DVKVTQSSRYLVKRTGEKVFLECVQDMDHENMFWYRQDPGLGLRLIYFSYDVKMKEKGDIPEGYSVSREKKERFSLILESASTNQTSMYLCASRFLAAKETQYFGPGTRLLVL.

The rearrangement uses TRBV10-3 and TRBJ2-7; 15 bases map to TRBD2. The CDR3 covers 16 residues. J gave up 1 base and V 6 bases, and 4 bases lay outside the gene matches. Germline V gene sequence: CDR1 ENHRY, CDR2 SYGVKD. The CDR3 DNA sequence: TGTGCCATCAGCCCGGGACTAGCGGGGGGATCCTACGAGCAGTACTTC. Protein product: CAISPGLAGGSYEQYF.

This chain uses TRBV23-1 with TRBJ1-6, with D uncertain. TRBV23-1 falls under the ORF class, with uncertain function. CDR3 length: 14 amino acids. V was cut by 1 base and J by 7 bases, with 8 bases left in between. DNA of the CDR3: TGCGCCAGCAGTCAATACCAGGTAAATTCACCCCTCCACTTT. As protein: CASSQYQVNSPLHF.

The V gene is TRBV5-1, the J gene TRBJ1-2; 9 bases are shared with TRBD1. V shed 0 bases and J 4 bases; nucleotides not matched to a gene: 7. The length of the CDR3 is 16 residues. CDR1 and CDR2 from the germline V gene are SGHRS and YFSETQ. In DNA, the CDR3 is TGCGCCAGCAGCTTGGGGCCGGGACAGGGAGCCTATGGCTACACCTTC. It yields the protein CASSLGPGQGAYGYTF.

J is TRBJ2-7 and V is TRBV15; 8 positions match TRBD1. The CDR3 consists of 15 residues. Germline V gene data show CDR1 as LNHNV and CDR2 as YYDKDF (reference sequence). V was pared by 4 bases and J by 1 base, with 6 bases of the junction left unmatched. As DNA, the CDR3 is TGTGCCACCAGCAAACCGGGACAGGTGTCCTACGAGCAGTACTTC. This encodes CATSKPGQVSYEQYF.

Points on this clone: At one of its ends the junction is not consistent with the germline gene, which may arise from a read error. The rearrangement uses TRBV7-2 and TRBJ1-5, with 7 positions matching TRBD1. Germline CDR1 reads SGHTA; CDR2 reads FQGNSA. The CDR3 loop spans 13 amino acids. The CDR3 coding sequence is TGTGCCGGCAGCTTACAGGGGAATCAGCCCCAGCATTTT. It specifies CAGSLQGNQPQHF.

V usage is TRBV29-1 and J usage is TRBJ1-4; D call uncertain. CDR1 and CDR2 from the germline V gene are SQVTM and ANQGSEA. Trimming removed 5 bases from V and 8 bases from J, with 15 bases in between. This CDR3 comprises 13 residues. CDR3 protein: CSVTSTDVEKLFF. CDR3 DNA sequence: TGCAGCGTTACCTCTACAGATGTGGAAAAACTGTTTTTT.

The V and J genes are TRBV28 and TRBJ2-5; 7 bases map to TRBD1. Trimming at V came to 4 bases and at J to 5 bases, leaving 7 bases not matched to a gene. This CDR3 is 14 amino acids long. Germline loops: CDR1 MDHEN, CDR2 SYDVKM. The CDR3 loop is CASSYSGGRETQYF. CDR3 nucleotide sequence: TGTGCCAGCAGTTACTCAGGGGGAAGGGAGACCCAGTACTTC. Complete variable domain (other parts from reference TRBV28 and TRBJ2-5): DVKVTQSSRYLVKRTGEKVFLECVQDMDHENMFWYRQDPGLGLRLIYFSYDVKMKEKGDIPEGYSVSREKKERFSLILESASTNQTSMYLCASSYSGGRETQYFGPGTRLLVL.

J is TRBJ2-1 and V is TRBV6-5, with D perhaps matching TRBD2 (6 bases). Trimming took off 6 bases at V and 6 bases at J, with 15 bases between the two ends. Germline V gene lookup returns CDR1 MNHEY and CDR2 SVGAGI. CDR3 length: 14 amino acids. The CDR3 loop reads CASRGRAGTNEQFF. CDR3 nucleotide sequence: TGTGCCAGCAGGGGCAGGGCGGGAACCAATGAGCAGTTCTTC.

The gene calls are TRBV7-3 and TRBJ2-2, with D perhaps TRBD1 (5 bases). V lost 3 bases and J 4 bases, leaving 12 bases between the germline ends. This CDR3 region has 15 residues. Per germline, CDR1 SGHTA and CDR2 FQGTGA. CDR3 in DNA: TGTGCCAGCAGCTTCAGGGCCTGGGGCACCGGGGAGCTGTTTTTT. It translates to CASSFRAWGTGELFF.

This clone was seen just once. CDR3 protein: CASSLQIPNYGYTF. The CDR3 DNA follows: TGTGCCAGCAGTTTACAGATCCCAAACTATGGCTACACCTTC. The V call is TRBV28, the J call TRBJ1-2, with no clear D. This CDR3 region has 14 residues. V lost 2 bases to trimming and J lost 2 bases, with 9 bases between them. Germline V lookup: CDR1 MDHEN, CDR2 SYDVKM.

Here the CDR3 DNA reads TGTGCCATCAGTGCGGGACAGGATCTCTACACCTTC. Amino acid sequence: CAISAGQDLYTF. The genes are TRBV10-3 and TRBJ1-2; 8 bases fit TRBD1. V shed 4 bases and J 10 bases; nucleotides not matched to a gene: 5. The CDR3 totals 12 residues. Germline assignment: CDR1 ENHRY and CDR2 SYGVKD.

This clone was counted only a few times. In DNA form, the CDR3 reads TGTGCCAGTAGTATTGGGGAGGCACCCAATTCACCCCTCCACTTT. Translated, it gives CASSIGEAPNSPLHF. The chain couples TRBV19 to TRBJ1-6; no clear D gene. V was clipped by 3 bases and J by 7 bases, with 13 bases between them. This CDR3 has 15 amino acids. CDR1 LNHDA and CDR2 SQIVND come from the germline V gene (reference sequence).

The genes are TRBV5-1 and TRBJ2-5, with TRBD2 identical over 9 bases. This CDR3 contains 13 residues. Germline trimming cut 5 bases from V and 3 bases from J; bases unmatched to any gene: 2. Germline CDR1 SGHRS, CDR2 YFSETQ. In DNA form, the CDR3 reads TGCGCCAGCAGACTAGCGGGTGAAGAGACCCAGTACTTC. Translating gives CASRLAGEETQYF. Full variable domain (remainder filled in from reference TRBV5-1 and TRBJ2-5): KAGVTQTPRYLIKTRGQQVTLSCSPISGHRSVSWYQQTPGQGLQFLFEYFSETQRNKGNFPGRFSGRQFSNSRSEMNVSTLELGDSALYLCASRLAGEETQYFGPGTRLLVL.

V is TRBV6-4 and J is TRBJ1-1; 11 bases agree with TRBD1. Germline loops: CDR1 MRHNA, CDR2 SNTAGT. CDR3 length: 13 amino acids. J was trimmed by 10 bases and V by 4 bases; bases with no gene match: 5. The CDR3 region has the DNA TGTGCCAGCAGTGTGCGGACAGGGGGCTTAGCTTTCTTT. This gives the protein CASSVRTGGLAFF.